This T cell receptor beta chain was recovered during a study of blood T cell repertoires in COVID-19. With 3 bases removed from V and 1 base from J, the gap between germline ends came to 7 bases. Germline assignment: CDR1 KGHSH and CDR2 LQKENI. This CDR3 is built from 13 residues. Generated by immunoSEQ multiplex PCR, the TCRdb table keeps only in-frame clones and is missing some. This table has about half a million clones, roughly 89% appearing once. The sequence derives from a man younger than 35 with COVID-19, enrolled during active disease. Sequences were obtained from peripheral blood. J is TRBJ2-7 and V is TRBV18; D gene uncertain. The CDR3 is CASSPSMSYEQYF. CDR3 DNA: TGTGCCAGCTCACCTAGTATGTCCTACGAGCAGTACTTC. Full variable domain (outside the CDR3, taken from reference TRBV18 and TRBJ2-7): NAGVMQNPRHLVRRRGQEARLRCSPMKGHSHVYWYRQLPEEGLKFMVYLQKENIIDESGMPKERFSAEFPKEGPSILRIQQVVRGDSAAYFCASSPSMSYEQYFGPGTRLTVT.